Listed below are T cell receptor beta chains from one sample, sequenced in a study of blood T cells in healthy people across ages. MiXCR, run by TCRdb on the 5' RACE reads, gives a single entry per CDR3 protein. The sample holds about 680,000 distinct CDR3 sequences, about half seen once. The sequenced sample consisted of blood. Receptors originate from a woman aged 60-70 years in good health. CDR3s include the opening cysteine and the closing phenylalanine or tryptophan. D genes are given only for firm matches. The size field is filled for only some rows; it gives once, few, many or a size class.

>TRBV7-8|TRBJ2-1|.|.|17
TGTGCCAGCAGCCCGCATAGGGCCGGCGCGGGCTGGAATGAGCAGTTCTTC
CASSPHRAGAGWNEQFF
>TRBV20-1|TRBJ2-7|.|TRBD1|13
TGCAGTGCTCGCCGGGACAGGGTTGCCGAGCAGTACTTC
CSARRDRVAEQYF
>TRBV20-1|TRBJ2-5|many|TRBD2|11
TGCAGCGTTGGGAGGGAGGAGACCCAGTACTTC
CSVGREETQYF
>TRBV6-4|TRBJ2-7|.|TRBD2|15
TGTGCCAGCAGCCTCCGGGCGGGAGAACCCTACGAGCAGTACTTC
CASSLRAGEPYEQYF
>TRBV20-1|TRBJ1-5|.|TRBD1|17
TGCAGTGCTAGCCCTTGGACAGGGGGCTTCGACAATCAGCCCCAGCATTTT
CSASPWTGGFDNQPQHF
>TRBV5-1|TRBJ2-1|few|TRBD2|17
TGCGCCAGCAGCTTGGCCCAGTTTCTAGCGGGAGACAATGAGCAGTTCTTC
CASSLAQFLAGDNEQFF
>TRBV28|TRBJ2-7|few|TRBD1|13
TGTGCCAGCAGGGGACAGGCGATCTACGAGCAGTACTTC
CASRGQAIYEQYF
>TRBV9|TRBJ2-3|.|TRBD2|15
TGTGTCAGCAGCGGTAGCGGGAAAAACACAGATACGCAGTATTTT
CVSSGSGKNTDTQYF
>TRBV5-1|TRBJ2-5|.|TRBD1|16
TGCGCCAGCAGCTTGACCCGGACAGGGGGCGAAGAGACCCAGTACTTC
CASSLTRTGGEETQYF
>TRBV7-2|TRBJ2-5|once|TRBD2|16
TGTGCCAGCAGCTTATGGGCTAGCGGAGCGCAAGAGACCCAGTACTTC
CASSLWASGAQETQYF
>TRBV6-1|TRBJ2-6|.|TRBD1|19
TGTGCCAGCAGACGTCGCGGACAGGGAACTTACTCTGGGGCCAACGTCCTGACTTTC
CASRRRGQGTYSGANVLTF